The 26 T cell receptor beta chains below were found in one sample sequenced in a study of Ad26.COV2.S vaccination and SARS-CoV-2 variants. This table comes from immunoSEQ multiplex PCR, and its TCRdb copy is limited to in-frame clones, with some not included. The sample yields roughly 500,000 clones, 89% seen once. Specified treatment: around 19 received Ad26.COV2.S at low or high dose, single or two shots; roughly five received placebo; per-sample allocation not given. The investigators took samples on day 63 after the first vaccine or placebo injection. The input for sequencing was peripheral blood, taken in a trial of Ad26.COV2.S vaccine versus placebo. The receptors come from a person between 18 and 65 years old who received the Ad26.COV2.S COVID-19 vaccine or a placebo.

The V gene is TRBV6-5, the J gene TRBJ1-4; tentative D call: TRBD1 (5 bases). CDR3 length: 12 residues. Trimming removed 2 bases at V and 14 bases at J, with 12 bases between. In germline, CDR1 is MNHEY, CDR2 SVGAGI. The CDR3, as DNA: TGTGCCAGCAGTTACGTCAGGGAAAGGCTGTTTTTT. Amino acids: CASSYVRERLFF.

A single count supports this clone. The chain recombines TRBV5-1 with TRBJ2-1; D is possibly TRBD2 (6 bases). Germline loops: CDR1 SGHRS, CDR2 YFSETQ. This CDR3 is 16 amino acids long. V was pared by 0 bases and J by 1 base, with 11 bases between. In nucleotides, the CDR3 is TGCGCCAGCAGCTTGGAGTCCAGCGGGTCCTACAATGAGCAGTTCTTC. Its protein product is CASSLESSGSYNEQFF. The entire variable domain, with the rest obtained from reference TRBV5-1 and TRBJ2-1, is as follows: KAGVTQTPRYLIKTRGQQVTLSCSPISGHRSVSWYQQTPGQGLQFLFEYFSETQRNKGNFPGRFSGRQFSNSRSEMNVSTLELGDSALYLCASSLESSGSYNEQFFGPGTRLTVL.

The rearrangement joins TRBV28 to TRBJ2-5, with 8 positions matching TRBD1. This CDR3 is built from 20 residues. V shed 4 bases and J 4 bases; nucleotides not matched to a gene: 23. From germline, CDR1 is MDHEN and CDR2 SYDVKM. The CDR3 is CASSYRDAATPGTGPETQYF. CDR3 DNA: TGTGCCAGCAGTTATCGGGACGCGGCGACCCCCGGGACAGGACCAGAGACCCAGTACTTC. Using reference TRBV28 and TRBJ2-5 for the parts outside the CDR3, the full variable domain is DVKVTQSSRYLVKRTGEKVFLECVQDMDHENMFWYRQDPGLGLRLIYFSYDVKMKEKGDIPEGYSVSREKKERFSLILESASTNQTSMYLCASSYRDAATPGTGPETQYFGPGTRLLVL.

The chain has TRBV4-3 and TRBJ2-2; possibly TRBD2 for D (5 bases). The CDR3 has 16 amino acids. CDR1 and CDR2 (germline): LGHNA, YSLEER. Trimming left V 1 base short and J 4 bases short, with 13 bases between. CDR3 nucleotides: TGCGCCAGCAGCCAAGGTTGGGGAGACGGCACCGGGGAGCTGTTTTTT. Its protein is CASSQGWGDGTGELFF.

The chain has TRBV9 and TRBJ1-5; D unclear. CDR1 and CDR2 (germline): SGDLS, YYNGEE. This CDR3 is 14 amino acids long. V shed 0 bases and J shed 5 bases, with 9 bases lying between them. CDR3 residues: CASSVAPRDQPQHF. CDR3 bases: TGTGCCAGCAGCGTAGCCCCACGGGATCAGCCCCAGCATTTT.

This chain joins TRBV7-3 and TRBJ2-1, with D hard to call. V lost 5 bases and J lost 2, with 13 bases in between. Germline assignment: CDR1 SGHTA and CDR2 FQGTGA. The CDR3 has 15 amino acids. The CDR3 nucleotides read TGTGCCAGCAGCCGAGCGATGGATCCCTACAATGAGCAGTTCTTC. The encoded protein is CASSRAMDPYNEQFF.

The rearrangement links TRBV5-8 to TRBJ2-6, with 7 positions matching TRBD1. The V gene end was trimmed by 4 bases and the J gene end by 1 base; junction bases not matched to a gene: 11. CDR1 SGHTS and CDR2 YDEGEE come from the germline V gene. This CDR3 is built from 18 residues. The CDR3 protein is CASSTRTGGSSGANVLTF. CDR3 DNA sequence: TGTGCCAGCAGCACTCGGACAGGTGGCTCTTCTGGGGCCAACGTCCTGACTTTC. Full variable domain (missing parts from reference TRBV5-8 and TRBJ2-6): EAGVTQSPTHLIKTRGQQATLRCSPISGHTSVYWYQQALGLGLQFLLWYDEGEERNRGNFPPRFSGRQFPNYSSELNVNALELEDSALYLCASSTRTGGSSGANVLTFGAGSRLTVL.

CDR3 sequence: CASSVGGIGNTIYF. CDR3 nucleotide sequence: TGTGCCAGCAGCGTAGGAGGGATTGGAAACACCATATATTTT. The chain uses TRBV9 and TRBJ1-3; D is unclear. V lost 0 bases and J lost 3, with 7 bases in between. Germline V CDR1 and CDR2: SGDLS, YYNGEE. This CDR3 spans 14 amino acids.

V is TRBV28 and J is TRBJ2-1, with D possibly being TRBD2 (5 bases). Trimming took off 4 bases at V and 0 bases at J, with 13 bases between the two ends. The germline V gene encodes CDR1 MDHEN and CDR2 SYDVKM. This CDR3 comprises 16 residues. This chain's CDR3 is CASSWWVEGSYNEQFF. The CDR3 coding sequence is TGTGCCAGCAGTTGGTGGGTTGAGGGCTCCTACAATGAGCAGTTCTTC.

J is TRBJ2-1 and V is TRBV12-3 or TRBV12-4; a weak D match, TRBD2 (6 bases). This CDR3 is built from 11 residues. Trimming stripped 3 bases from V and 13 bases from J, with 10 bases between. CDR3: CASSLRGPQFF. The CDR3 DNA reads as TGTGCCAGCAGTTTGCGGGGTCCCCAGTTCTTC.

This chain connects TRBV5-4 to TRBJ2-1; D is perhaps TRBD2 (6 bases). The CDR3 is made up of 15 amino acids. Germline assignment: CDR1 SGHNT and CDR2 YYREEE (reference sequence). V was pared by 0 bases and J by 4 bases, with 11 bases between. CDR3 bases: TGTGCCAGCAGCTTGGGACTAGAGATATACAATGAGCAGTTCTTC. This gives the protein CASSLGLEIYNEQFF.

This clone appeared a single time. The chain employs TRBV7-9 and TRBJ1-1; unclear D gene. Trimming took off 2 bases at V and 10 bases at J, with 17 bases between the two ends. This CDR3 has 14 residues. Germline CDR1 SEHNR, CDR2 FQNEAQ (reference sequence). DNA for the CDR3: TGTGCCAGCAGCTTAAGGGAGAGAACCTCCCCAGCTTTCTTT. This codes for CASSLRERTSPAFF.

This chain connects TRBV7-2 to TRBJ1-2, with D perhaps matching TRBD1 (6 bases). Looked up from germline, CDR1 is SGHTA and CDR2 is FQGNSA. This CDR3 comprises 18 residues. The V end lost 2 bases, the J end lost 0 bases, and 19 bases lay between the germline ends. CDR3 amino acids: CASSLYRVWDTANYGYTF. CDR3 coding DNA: TGTGCCAGCAGCTTATATAGGGTCTGGGACACTGCTAACTATGGCTACACCTTC.

The chain links TRBV28 to TRBJ1-1; D uncertain. The CDR3 consists of 14 residues. V lost 5 bases and J 4 bases, leaving 14 bases between the germline ends. Germline CDR1 reads MDHEN; CDR2 reads SYDVKM. The DNA for the CDR3 is TGTGCCAGCAGTCCCCAAATGAGGGCCACTGAAGCTTTCTTT. Protein: CASSPQMRATEAFF.

V is TRBV24-1 and J is TRBJ1-3; no firm D call. The germline gives CDR1 KGHDR, CDR2 SFDVKD. V dropped 7 bases and J dropped 2 bases, with 11 bases sitting between them. This CDR3 region has 14 residues. This CDR3 reads CATRVNVAGNTIYF. The DNA of the CDR3 is TGTGCCACCAGAGTAAACGTTGCTGGAAACACCATATATTTT.

The genes are TRBV5-1 and TRBJ2-1; 14 bases fit TRBD2. V was clipped by 3 bases and J by 7 bases; unmatched bases: 3. The CDR3 covers 15 residues. Germline V gene data show CDR1 as SGHRS and CDR2 as YFSETQ. CDR3 protein: CASSSGLAGANEQFF. The CDR3 DNA sequence: TGCGCCAGCAGCTCGGGACTAGCGGGGGCGAATGAGCAGTTCTTC.

The chain links TRBV7-9 to TRBJ2-2; 7 positions agree with TRBD1. The CDR3 is 15 amino acids. The junction had 4 bases not matched to a gene; V was cut back by 6 bases and J by 0 bases. Germline V gene data show CDR1 as SEHNR and CDR2 as FQNEAQ (reference sequence). The CDR3 region is CASRRTGANTGELFF. The CDR3 DNA follows: TGTGCCAGCAGACGAACAGGGGCGAACACCGGGGAGCTGTTTTTT.

V usage is TRBV19 and J usage is TRBJ2-1, with 14 bases matching TRBD2. CDR3 length equals 15 residues. V shed 3 bases and J 10 bases; nucleotides not matched to a gene: 5. CDR1 is LNHDA and CDR2 is SQIVND in the germline V gene (reference sequence). The DNA for the CDR3 is TGTGCCAGTAGTATGACTAGCGGGGGGGCACGGGAGCAGTTCTTC. The encoded protein is CASSMTSGGAREQFF.

This sequence joins TRBV7-2 and TRBJ2-1, with 8 bases lining up with TRBD1. Germline V gene data show CDR1 as SGHTA and CDR2 as FQGNSA. V lost 5 bases to trimming and J lost 4 bases; unmatched junction nucleotides: 10. CDR3 length: 16 amino acids. CDR3 DNA: TGTGCCAGCAGCACAGCCGGGACAGGATATTACAATGAGCAGTTCTTC. As protein: CASSTAGTGYYNEQFF.

This chain joins TRBV5-1 and TRBJ2-5; TRBD2 agrees at 8 bases. The junction had 4 bases not matched to a gene; V was cut back by 4 bases and J by 2 bases. The V gene's germline CDR1 is SGHRS and CDR2 YFSETQ. This CDR3 is 14 amino acids long. In DNA form, the CDR3 reads TGCGCCAGCAGCCCTAGCGGGTCACAAGAGACCCAGTACTTC. Translated, it gives CASSPSGSQETQYF.

The V gene is TRBV18, the J gene TRBJ1-2; a possible D gene is TRBD1 (5 bases). Germline CDR1 is KGHSH and CDR2 is LQKENI. V was cut by 8 bases and J by 2 bases, with 21 bases left in between. This CDR3 contains 16 residues. DNA of the CDR3: TGTGCCAGCCCAACAACCCGGGATTGGGGGAACTATGGCTACACCTTC. This codes for CASPTTRDWGNYGYTF.

This chain connects TRBV7-6 to TRBJ1-4, with D maybe TRBD1 (6 bases). The germline gives CDR1 SGHVS, CDR2 FNYEAQ. This CDR3 has 15 amino acids. V lost 5 bases and J lost 7, with 17 bases in between. CDR3 bases: TGTGCCAGCAGCCCGTACAGGGAGAGGGCTGAAAAACTGTTTTTT. This gives the protein CASSPYRERAEKLFF.

This clone was counted only a few times. The rearrangement links TRBV15 to TRBJ1-4, with D maybe TRBD1 (5 bases). Germline V gives CDR1 LNHNV, CDR2 YYDKDF (reference sequence). V was shortened by 1 base and J by 3 bases, with 9 bases between the two germline ends. The CDR3 totals 15 residues. CDR3 DNA sequence: TGTGCCACCAGCAGAGGCCCAGGGCCTAATGAAAAACTGTTTTTT. Its translation: CATSRGPGPNEKLFF.

CDR3 protein: CASYGRLQKNSPLHF. The CDR3 DNA sequence: TGTGCCAGCTATGGGCGGCTTCAAAAGAATTCACCCCTCCACTTT. The rearrangement uses TRBV2 and TRBJ1-6; no reliable D call. CDR3 length equals 15 residues. V lost 8 bases and J lost 7, with 18 bases in between. Per the germline V gene, CDR1 is SNHLY and CDR2 is FYNNEI. The full variable domain, its missing parts supplied by reference TRBV2 and TRBJ1-6, is EPEVTQTPSHQVTQMGQEVILRCVPISNHLYFYWYRQILGQKVEFLVSFYNNEISEKSEIFDDQFSVERPDGSNFTLKIRSTKLEDSAMYFCASYGRLQKNSPLHFGNGTRLTVT.

The chain recombines TRBV7-2 with TRBJ2-6; the D is unclear. The CDR3 is made up of 15 amino acids. V lost 3 bases, J lost 2 bases, and 8 bases lay in between. The germline gives CDR1 SGHTA, CDR2 FQGNSA. The CDR3 DNA reads as TGTGCCAGCAGCTTCTCGCTTGCTGGGGCCAACGTCCTGACTTTC. Amino acid sequence: CASSFSLAGANVLTF.

This chain links TRBV4-3 with TRBJ2-3; D remains unclear. Germline-derived CDR1 and CDR2 are LGHNA and YSLEER. This CDR3 has 15 residues. Trimming took off 1 base at V and 3 bases at J, with 11 bases between the two ends. The CDR3 is CASSQAVSTTDTQYF. CDR3 DNA: TGCGCCAGCAGCCAAGCGGTCTCCACTACAGATACGCAGTATTTT.